The 14 T cell receptor beta chains in this list originate from one sample, sequenced in a study of cytomegalovirus exposure and HLA in healthy donors. Primers included in the PCR were 60 Vbeta and 13 Jbeta primers. The data were produced by immunoSEQ multiplex PCR, yet TCRdb's version contains in-frame clones alone and is incomplete. The sample records 95,000 to 120,000 clones, over 65% being singletons. The source material was PBMCs. Receptors originate from a woman in her 30s in good health and CMV-seropositive.

This clone was seen a single time. This chain links TRBV19 with TRBJ2-7; 9 bases match TRBD1. Germline CDR1 is LNHDA and CDR2 is SQIVND (reference sequence). The trim removed 6 bases at V and 2 bases at J, leaving 5 bases unmatched. There are 14 residues in the CDR3. The CDR3 sequence: CASSVTGGTYEQYF. In DNA, the CDR3 is TGTGCCAGTAGCGTGACAGGGGGGACCTACGAGCAGTACTTC.

This chain uses TRBV10-3 with TRBJ1-2, with 10 bases that match TRBD1. The germline V gene has CDR1 ENHRY and CDR2 SYGVKD. This CDR3 comprises 16 residues. The junction had 14 bases not matched to a gene; V was cut back by 5 bases and J by 8 bases. The CDR3 sequence is CAISRHTGTGVDGYTF. The CDR3 DNA is TGTGCCATCAGTCGCCATACCGGGACAGGGGTAGACGGCTACACCTTC.

The genes are TRBV5-6 and TRBJ1-2; 11 nucleotides align to TRBD1. Germline assignment: CDR1 SGHDT and CDR2 YYEEEE. After removal of 4 bases from V and 13 bases from J, the junction contained 12 bases not matched to a gene. CDR3 size: 14 residues. DNA for the CDR3: TGTGCCAGCAGCCCGGGACAGGGGGTGATCGAGGGCACCTTC. Translated: CASSPGQGVIEGTF.

The chain employs TRBV5-1 and TRBJ2-7, with 9 positions matching TRBD1. Germline CDR1 reads SGHRS; CDR2 reads YFSETQ. The J segment lost 6 bases and the V segment lost 5 bases, leaving 9 bases of the junction unmatched. The CDR3 extends over 14 amino acids. CDR3 in DNA: TGCGCCAGCAGGCCGGGACAGGGTCCTTCCGAGCAGTACTTC. As protein: CASRPGQGPSEQYF.

V is TRBV7-2 and J is TRBJ2-1, with D maybe TRBD1 (6 bases). This CDR3 region has 15 residues. Trimming removed 2 bases from V and 7 bases from J, with 15 bases in between. The germline V gene has CDR1 SGHTA and CDR2 FQGNSA. The CDR3 sequence is CASSLRQAVSNEQFF. The CDR3, as DNA: TGTGCCAGCAGCTTAAGACAGGCGGTGAGTAATGAGCAGTTCTTC.

The rearrangement links TRBV25-1 to TRBJ2-5; 7 nucleotides match TRBD1. The germline gives CDR1 MGHDK, CDR2 SYGVNS. CDR3 size: 15 residues. The V and J ends lost 4 bases and 2 bases, in that order; junction bases with no gene match: 7. The CDR3 nucleotides read TGTGCCAGCAGTGCTACGACACAGGGGCAAGAGACCCAGTACTTC. It codes for CASSATTQGQETQYF.

The rearrangement links TRBV5-6 to TRBJ2-5, with 7 bases identical to TRBD1. The CDR3 loop spans 16 amino acids. The V gene's germline CDR1 is SGHDT and CDR2 YYEEEE. Losses at the gene ends were 0 bases for V and 2 bases for J; bases not matched to a gene: 7. The CDR3 is CASSLGQGVGQETQYF. CDR3 in DNA: TGTGCCAGCAGCTTGGGGCAGGGGGTAGGACAAGAGACCCAGTACTTC. The whole variable domain, remainder taken from reference TRBV5-6 and TRBJ2-5, is DAGVTQSPTHLIKTRGQQVTLRCSPKSGHDTVSWYQQALGQGPQFIFQYYEEEERQRGNFPDRFSGHQFPNYSSELNVNALLLGDSALYLCASSLGQGVGQETQYFGPGTRLLVL.

V usage is TRBV10-3 and J usage is TRBJ2-1; 11 bases are shared with TRBD2. V was pared by 5 bases and J by 6 bases, with 3 bases of the junction left unmatched. CDR3 length: 14 residues. Per germline, CDR1 ENHRY and CDR2 SYGVKD. The CDR3 sequence is CAISTSGSLNEQFF. The CDR3, as DNA: TGTGCCATCAGTACTAGCGGGAGCCTCAATGAGCAGTTCTTC.

The chain links TRBV19 to TRBJ1-6; 8 bases map to TRBD1. Germline V gene data show CDR1 as LNHDA and CDR2 as SQIVND (reference sequence). Trimming removed 6 bases from V and 9 bases from J; junction bases left unmatched: 10. The CDR3 is 15 residues long. Written as DNA, the CDR3 is TGTGCCAGTAGCACTGACAGGGGTAGCGGTTCACCCCTCCACTTT. Translated, it gives CASSTDRGSGSPLHF.

This clone was counted a few times. V usage is TRBV27 and J usage is TRBJ2-7; D uncertain. Between the trimmed V and J ends, which lost 1 base and 3 bases, there was a span of 13 bases. The CDR3 loop spans 15 amino acids. Germline values: CDR1 MNHEY, CDR2 SMNVEV (reference sequence). CDR3 nucleotides: TGTGCCAGCAGTTTATTTTCCACCGAGCGCTACGAGCAGTACTTC. This translates into CASSLFSTERYEQYF.

The V gene is TRBV30, the J gene TRBJ1-5; D not resolved. This CDR3 contains 13 residues. V was trimmed by 0 bases and J by 5 bases, leaving 8 bases between them. The germline V gene has CDR1 GTSNPN and CDR2 SVGIG (reference sequence). The CDR3 coding sequence is TGTGCCTGGAGTGTAGGAGGGTATCAGCCCCAGCATTTT. It encodes CAWSVGGYQPQHF.

The chain recombines TRBV27 with TRBJ1-6; TRBD1 is a possible D gene (5 bases). Germline V gene lookup returns CDR1 MNHEY and CDR2 SMNVEV (reference sequence). The CDR3 has 19 residues. Trimming removed 2 bases at V and 2 bases at J, with 19 bases between. CDR3 sequence: CASSLRGWRGVPYNSPLHF. The CDR3 coding sequence is TGTGCCAGCAGTTTAAGGGGATGGAGGGGCGTCCCCTATAATTCACCCCTCCACTTT.

This clone appeared a few times. This rearrangement joins TRBV19 to TRBJ2-1; TRBD2 is a possible D gene (5 bases). V lost 3 bases to trimming and J lost 6 bases, with 9 bases between them. The CDR3 has 13 residues. Germline lookup yields CDR1 LNHDA and CDR2 SQIVND (reference sequence). The CDR3 is CASSIFGVNEQFF. CDR3 nucleotides: TGTGCCAGTAGTATTTTCGGGGTCAATGAGCAGTTCTTC.

The rearrangement joins TRBV6-1 to TRBJ1-1; D gene unclear. The CDR3 totals 16 residues. The V end lost 2 bases, the J end lost 4 bases, and 17 bases lay between the germline ends. CDR1 is MNHNS, CDR2 SASEGT, per germline. This CDR3 is CASSEQAGGLFTEAFF. The CDR3 DNA reads as TGTGCCAGCAGTGAACAGGCCGGCGGGTTATTCACTGAAGCTTTCTTT.